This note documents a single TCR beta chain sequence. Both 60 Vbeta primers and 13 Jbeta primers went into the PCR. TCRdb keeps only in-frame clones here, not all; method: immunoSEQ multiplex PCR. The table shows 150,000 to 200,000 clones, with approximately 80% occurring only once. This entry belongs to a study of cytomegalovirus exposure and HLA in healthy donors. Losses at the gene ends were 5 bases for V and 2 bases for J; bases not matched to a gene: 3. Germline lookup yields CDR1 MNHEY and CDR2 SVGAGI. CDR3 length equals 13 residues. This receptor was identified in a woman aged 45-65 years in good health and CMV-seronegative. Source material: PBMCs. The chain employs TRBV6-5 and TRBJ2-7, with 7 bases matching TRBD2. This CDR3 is CASSRTSAYEQYF. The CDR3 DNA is TGTGCCAGCAGTCGAACTAGCGCCTACGAGCAGTACTTC.